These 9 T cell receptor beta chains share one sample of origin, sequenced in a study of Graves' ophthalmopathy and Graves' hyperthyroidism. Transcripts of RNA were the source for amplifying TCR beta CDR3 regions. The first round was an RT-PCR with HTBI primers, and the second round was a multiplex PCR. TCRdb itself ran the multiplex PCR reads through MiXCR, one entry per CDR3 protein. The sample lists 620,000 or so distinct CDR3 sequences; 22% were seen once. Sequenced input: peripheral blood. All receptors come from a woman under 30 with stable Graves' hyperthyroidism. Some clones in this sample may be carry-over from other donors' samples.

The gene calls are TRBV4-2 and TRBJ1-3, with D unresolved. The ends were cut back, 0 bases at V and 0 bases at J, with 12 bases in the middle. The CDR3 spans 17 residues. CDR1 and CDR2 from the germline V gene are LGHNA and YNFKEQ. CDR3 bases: TGTGCCAGCAGCCAAGAAGGGCGACCGAGCTCTGGAAACACCATATATTTT. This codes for CASSQEGRPSSGNTIYF.

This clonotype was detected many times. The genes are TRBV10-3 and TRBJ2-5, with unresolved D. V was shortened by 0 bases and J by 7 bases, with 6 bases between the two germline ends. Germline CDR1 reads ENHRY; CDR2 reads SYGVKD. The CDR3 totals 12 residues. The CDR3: CAISESLPTQYF. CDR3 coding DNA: TGTGCCATCAGTGAGTCGTTACCGACCCAGTACTTC.

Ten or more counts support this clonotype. Here the CDR3 DNA reads TGTGCCAGTAGTAGGACAGGGGATGGAGGCTACACCTTC. Protein sequence: CASSRTGDGGYTF. The chain employs TRBV19 and TRBJ1-2; 9 positions agree with TRBD1. Per germline, CDR1 LNHDA and CDR2 SQIVND (reference sequence). The CDR3 spans 13 residues. V dropped 4 bases and J dropped 8; count of bases not matched to a gene: 5.

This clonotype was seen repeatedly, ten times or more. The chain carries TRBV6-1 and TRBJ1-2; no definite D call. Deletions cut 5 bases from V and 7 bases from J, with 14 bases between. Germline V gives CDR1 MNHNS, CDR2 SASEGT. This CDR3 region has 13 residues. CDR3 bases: TGTGCCAGCAGTCTCCCGGGGTCGAGTGGCTACACCTTC. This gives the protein CASSLPGSSGYTF.

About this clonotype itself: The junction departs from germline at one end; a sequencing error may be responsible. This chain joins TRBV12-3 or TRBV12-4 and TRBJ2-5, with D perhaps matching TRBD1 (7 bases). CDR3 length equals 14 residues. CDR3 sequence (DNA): TGTGCCAGCAGTTTTGGGGACAGCCGGGAGACCAAGTACTTC. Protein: CASSFGDSRETKYF.

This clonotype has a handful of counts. The CDR3 sequence is CASSQDGTSGVYEQYF. The CDR3 DNA follows: TGTGCCAGCAGCCAAGATGGGACTAGCGGGGTCTACGAGCAGTACTTC. The chain has TRBV3-1 and TRBJ2-7; 13 nucleotides align to TRBD2. Germline CDR1 and CDR2: LGHDT and YNNKEL (reference sequence). The CDR3 spans 16 residues. The V gene end was trimmed by 0 bases and the J gene end by 3 bases; junction bases not matched to a gene: 2.

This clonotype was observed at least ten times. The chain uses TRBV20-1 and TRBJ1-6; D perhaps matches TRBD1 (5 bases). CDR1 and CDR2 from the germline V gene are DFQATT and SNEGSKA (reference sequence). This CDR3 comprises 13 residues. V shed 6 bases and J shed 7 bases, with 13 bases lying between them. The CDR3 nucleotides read TGCAGTGCGAATGACAGAGGGAATTCACCCCTCCACTTT. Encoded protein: CSANDRGNSPLHF.

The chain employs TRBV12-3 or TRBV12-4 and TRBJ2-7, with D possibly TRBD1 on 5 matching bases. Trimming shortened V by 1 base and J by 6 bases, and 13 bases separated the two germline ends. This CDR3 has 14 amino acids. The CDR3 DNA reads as TGTGCCAGCAGTTTAGTAGGGGTCTCCCGCGAGCAGTACTTC. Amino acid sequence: CASSLVGVSREQYF.

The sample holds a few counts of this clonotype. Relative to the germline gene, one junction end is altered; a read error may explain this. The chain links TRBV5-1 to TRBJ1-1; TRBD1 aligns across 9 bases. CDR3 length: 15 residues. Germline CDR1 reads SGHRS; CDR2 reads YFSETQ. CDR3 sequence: CASSGWGQGVGEACF. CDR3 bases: TGCGCCAGCAGCGGGTGGGGACAGGGCGTCGGTGAAGCTTGCTTT.